This T cell receptor beta chain was profiled in a study of T cell responses to AZD1222 COVID-19 vaccine. At the level of the study: Combined were second doses at about 4 or about 12 weeks. Overall study results and limits: Clonal diversity was possibly underestimated, and white British individuals and females predominated among donors. Within unmutated variant regions lay the reported targets of nearly half of spike-specific TCRs.

Losses at the gene ends were 1 base for V and 7 bases for J; bases not matched to a gene: 11. CDR1 and CDR2 (germline): SGHRS, YFSETQ. The CDR3 extends over 17 amino acids. In regard to this clone: Its matching antigen is unknown.

Generated by immunoSEQ multiplex PCR, the TCRdb table keeps only in-frame clones and is missing some. The sample has roughly 100,000 clones; 88% are singletons. The receptor was derived from an adult in good health. Sequenced material: peripheral blood, taken on day 0 of AZD1222 vaccination. This chain links TRBV5-1 with TRBJ2-1, with 10 positions matching TRBD2. CDR3 amino acids: CASSLPSPGLALNEQFF. The DNA for the CDR3 is TGCGCCAGCAGCTTGCCCAGCCCGGGACTAGCGTTGAATGAGCAGTTCTTC.